The 22 T cell receptor beta chains in this list originate from one sample, sequenced in a study of T cell changes during pregnancy in multiple sclerosis. This table comes from immunoSEQ multiplex PCR, and its TCRdb copy is limited to in-frame clones, with some not included. The data show fewer than 150,000 clones, roughly 96% seen once. The sample here was peripheral blood, taken after pregnancy. The receptors shown here come from a female donor with multiple sclerosis, enrolled in a pregnancy study.

CDR3 in DNA: TGTGCCAGTAGTATCAGGCGGGAGGGCCCCTACAATGAGCAGTTCTTC. Amino acids: CASSIRREGPYNEQFF. V usage is TRBV19 and J usage is TRBJ2-1; 9 bases are a match to TRBD2. This CDR3 is built from 16 residues. After removal of 3 bases from V and 2 bases from J, the junction contained 5 bases not matched to a gene. The germline V gene has CDR1 LNHDA and CDR2 SQIVND (reference sequence).

The chain links TRBV6-1 to TRBJ2-3, with 10 bases aligning to TRBD2. The CDR3 has 16 amino acids. Unmatched junction bases numbered 11, after V lost 3 bases and J lost 8 bases. Germline assignment: CDR1 MNHNS and CDR2 SASEGT. CDR3: CASSDPLAGASGTQYF. CDR3 in DNA: TGTGCCAGCAGTGACCCCCTAGCGGGGGCTTCCGGTACGCAGTATTTT.

The rearrangement uses TRBV9 and TRBJ1-5, with 7 bases fitting TRBD1. V shed 0 bases and J 10 bases; nucleotides not matched to a gene: 7. Germline values: CDR1 SGDLS, CDR2 YYNGEE. The CDR3 extends over 14 amino acids. CDR3 sequence: CASSVAAQGDPQHF. The CDR3 region has the DNA TGTGCCAGCAGCGTAGCGGCTCAGGGGGACCCCCAGCATTTT.

CDR3 region: CASSEALAGGDNEQFF. The CDR3 DNA is TGTGCCAGCAGTGAAGCCCTAGCGGGAGGGGACAATGAGCAGTTCTTC. V gene TRBV2 combines with J gene TRBJ2-1; 12 bases line up with TRBD2. V was clipped by 0 bases and J by 5 bases; unmatched bases: 2. Germline V lookup: CDR1 SNHLY, CDR2 FYNNEI. The length of the CDR3 is 16 residues.

The rearrangement links TRBV2 to TRBJ2-5; 8 positions agree with TRBD1. CDR3 length: 18 residues. Trimming at V came to 0 bases and at J to 6 bases, leaving 15 bases not matched to a gene. Germline values: CDR1 SNHLY, CDR2 FYNNEI. The CDR3 loop reads CASSEARYPDRGEKTQYF. CDR3 coding DNA: TGTGCCAGCAGTGAAGCGCGTTATCCCGACAGGGGTGAGAAGACCCAGTACTTC.

The V call is TRBV9, the J call TRBJ1-2; 7 nucleotides agree with TRBD1. Unmatched junction bases numbered 6, after V lost 4 bases and J lost 6 bases. In germline, CDR1 is SGDLS, CDR2 YYNGEE. The CDR3 length is 13 residues. CDR3 in amino acids: CASSTWTGDGYTF. CDR3 sequence (DNA): TGTGCCAGCAGCACCTGGACAGGAGATGGCTACACCTTC. The complete variable domain, with remaining parts taken from reference TRBV9 and TRBJ1-2, reads DSGVTQTPKHLITATGQRVTLRCSPRSGDLSVYWYQQSLDQGLQFLIQYYNGEERAKGNILERFSAQQFPDLHSELNLSSLELGDSALYFCASSTWTGDGYTFGSGTRLTVV.

The chain joins TRBV29-1 to TRBJ2-1, with 8 bases fitting TRBD2. V lost 7 bases, J lost 2 bases, and 10 bases stayed unmatched. This CDR3 has 15 amino acids. Germline CDR1 and CDR2: SQVTM and ANQGSEA. This chain's CDR3 is CSGSGREVTYNEQFF. Written as DNA, the CDR3 is TGCAGCGGATCGGGGCGGGAGGTAACCTACAATGAGCAGTTCTTC.

This rearrangement joins TRBV5-1 to TRBJ2-1; the D is unclear. The germline V gene has CDR1 SGHRS and CDR2 YFSETQ. Trimming shortened V by 0 bases and J by 9 bases, and 16 bases separated the two germline ends. The CDR3 is made up of 15 amino acids. CDR3 sequence: CASSLAAGPKAEQFF. The CDR3 DNA reads as TGCGCCAGCAGCTTGGCTGCTGGGCCGAAAGCTGAGCAGTTCTTC.

This chain joins TRBV28 and TRBJ2-7; D is ambiguous. The CDR3 contains 11 residues. The V gene lost 5 bases and the J gene lost 2 bases, with 4 bases spanning the gap. Germline V CDR1 and CDR2: MDHEN, SYDVKM. In nucleotides, the CDR3 is TGTGCCAGCAGTGCTACCTACGAGCAGTACTTC. Translated, it gives CASSATYEQYF.

The chain recombines TRBV9 with TRBJ2-7; TRBD1 aligns across 8 bases. The CDR3 length is 14 residues. V lost 1 base and J lost 3; bases outside the gene matches: 3. The germline V gene has CDR1 SGDLS and CDR2 YYNGEE. The CDR3 DNA sequence: TGTGCCAGCAGCGTAACCGGGACAGGCTACGAGCAGTACTTC. Amino acid sequence: CASSVTGTGYEQYF.

A single count supports this clone. The J gene is TRBJ2-2, the V gene TRBV9, with TRBD1 as a possible D gene (6 bases). Deletions cut 4 bases from V and 0 bases from J, with 7 bases between. This CDR3 spans 14 amino acids. Germline CDR1 reads SGDLS; CDR2 reads YYNGEE. Written as DNA, the CDR3 is TGTGCCAGCAGCCGGACAGCGAACACCGGGGAGCTGTTTTTT. Translated: CASSRTANTGELFF.

V gene TRBV4-2 combines with J gene TRBJ2-5, with D possibly being TRBD2 (5 bases). There are 14 residues in the CDR3. Trimming took off 0 bases at V and 5 bases at J, with 10 bases between the two ends. Germline loops: CDR1 LGHNA, CDR2 YNFKEQ. The CDR3 DNA is TGTGCCAGCAGCCAAGATGCCGGGGTCGAGACCCAGTACTTC. This translates into CASSQDAGVETQYF.

J is TRBJ2-7 and V is TRBV5-5; 7 bases are shared with TRBD1. Unmatched junction bases numbered 6, after V lost 0 bases and J lost 0 bases. This CDR3 region has 16 residues. Per the germline V gene, CDR1 is SGHKS and CDR2 is YYEKEE (reference sequence). CDR3 DNA: TGTGCCAGCAGCTTGGAAGTTTCAGGGGGCTCCTACGAGCAGTACTTC. Amino acid sequence: CASSLEVSGGSYEQYF.

The gene calls are TRBV19 and TRBJ2-5; 10 bases fit TRBD2. This CDR3 has 16 amino acids. Germline V CDR1 and CDR2: LNHDA, SQIVND (reference sequence). With V trimmed by 3 bases and J by 2 bases, 6 bases remained unmatched. CDR3 coding DNA: TGTGCCAGTAGTATCCGCCGGACTAGCGGACAAGAGACCCAGTACTTC. Amino acids: CASSIRRTSGQETQYF.

The CDR3 DNA follows: TGCGCCAGCAGCTTGGGAACAGGTTTACAAGAGACCCAGTACTTC. Its translation is CASSLGTGLQETQYF. The genes are TRBV5-1 and TRBJ2-5; the D gene is possibly TRBD1 (5 bases). This CDR3 region has 15 residues. Trimming left V 0 bases short and J 2 bases short, with 11 bases between. Looked up from germline, CDR1 is SGHRS and CDR2 is YFSETQ.

This chain connects TRBV29-1 to TRBJ2-7; tentative D call: TRBD1 (6 bases). The ends were cut back, 5 bases at V and 3 bases at J, with 14 bases in the middle. This CDR3 has 13 amino acids. CDR1 and CDR2 from the germline V gene are SQVTM and ANQGSEA. The CDR3 DNA reads TGCAGCGTTCAGGACAGCGTCCGCTACGAGCAGTACTTC. It is translated as CSVQDSVRYEQYF.

With respect to this clone: This sample includes further DNA sequences coding for the same CDR3. The rearrangement links TRBV2 to TRBJ1-2, with D uncertain. This CDR3 spans 10 amino acids. Germline-derived CDR1 and CDR2 are SNHLY and FYNNEI. The V gene lost 3 bases and the J gene lost 8 bases, with 4 bases spanning the gap. CDR3 region: CASSERGYTF. The CDR3 DNA reads as TGTGCCAGCAGTGAGAGGGGCTACACCTTC.

The CDR3 sequence is CASSGKSGNSYNEQFF. The DNA for the CDR3 is TGTGCCAGCAGTGGAAAAAGCGGGAACTCCTACAATGAGCAGTTCTTC. The rearrangement links TRBV6-1 to TRBJ2-1; 7 bases are a match to TRBD2. CDR1 is MNHNS and CDR2 is SASEGT in the germline V gene. The CDR3 runs 16 residues. V trimming: 4 bases; J trimming: 0 bases; junction bases outside the gene matches: 6.

This rearrangement joins TRBV19 to TRBJ2-5, with a possible D match to TRBD2 (5 bases). Germline CDR1 reads LNHDA; CDR2 reads SQIVND (reference sequence). The CDR3 length is 15 residues. The ends were cut back, 6 bases at V and 4 bases at J, with 18 bases in the middle. The CDR3 DNA is TGTGCCAGTAGCCAACGACAAGAGGGCCGAGAGACCCAGTACTTC. Its protein is CASSQRQEGRETQYF. Based on the CDR3 plus reference TRBV19 and TRBJ2-5, the full variable domain is DGGITQSPKYLFRKEGQNVTLSCEQNLNHDAMYWYRQDPGQGLRLIYYSQIVNDFQKGDIAEGYSVSREKKESFPLTVTSAQKNPTAFYLCASSQRQEGRETQYFGPGTRLLVL.

The chain uses TRBV5-1 and TRBJ2-3; weak D call: TRBD2 (5 bases). CDR3 size: 17 residues. Germline assignment: CDR1 SGHRS and CDR2 YFSETQ. Deletions cut 0 bases from V and 2 bases from J, with 16 bases between. CDR3 DNA: TGCGCCAGCAGCTTGGCGAGGGTCCTCCCAATCACAGATACGCAGTATTTT. Protein: CASSLARVLPITDTQYF.

This chain uses TRBV11-3 with TRBJ1-1; D perhaps matches TRBD1 (5 bases). V was trimmed by 3 bases and J by 1 base, leaving 6 bases between them. CDR1 SGHNT and CDR2 YENEEA come from the germline V gene. This CDR3 contains 13 residues. CDR3 nucleotides: TGTGCCAGCAGCTTGACAGAGAACACTGAAGCTTTCTTT. Its translation is CASSLTENTEAFF. The full variable domain, its missing parts supplied by reference TRBV11-3 and TRBJ1-1, is EAGVVQSPRYKIIEKKQPVAFWCNPISGHNTLYWYLQNLGQGPELLIRYENEEAVDDSQLPKDRFSAERLKGVDSTLKIQPAELGDSAVYLCASSLTENTEAFFGQGTRLTVV.

V gene TRBV27 combines with J gene TRBJ2-5, with 9 bases identical to TRBD2. V dropped 7 bases and J dropped 5; count of bases not matched to a gene: 8. There are 14 residues in the CDR3. Germline V gene data show CDR1 as MNHEY and CDR2 as SMNVEV (reference sequence). The CDR3 reads CASKLAGGGETQYF. The CDR3 region has the DNA TGTGCCAGCAAACTAGCGGGTGGTGGGGAGACCCAGTACTTC.